This TCR beta chain was sequenced for a study of T cells in Graves' hyperthyroidism and ophthalmopathy. RNA transcripts gave rise to amplified TCR beta CDR3 regions. The study used the HTBI primer set for a first-round RT-PCR of the TCR CDR3. MiXCR, run by TCRdb on the multiplex PCR reads, gives a single entry per CDR3 protein. The table lists about 710,000 distinct CDR3 sequences, over 15% of them singletons. This clonotype was counted many times. CDR3 size: 12 residues. From germline, CDR1 is GTSNPN and CDR2 SVGIG (reference sequence). Trimming pared 5 bases from V and 3 bases from J, leaving 11 bases between. The diagnoses drew upon clinical symptoms, serum thyroxine and TRAb, thyroid ultrasound and orbital computed tomography.

This TCR came from a man aged 18-30 years with Graves' hyperthyroidism. The rearrangement uses TRBV30 and TRBJ2-7; tentatively, D is TRBD2 (5 bases). Sequenced: blood. The CDR3 loop reads CAWSGISYEQYF. The DNA of the CDR3 is TGTGCCTGGTCCGGGATAAGCTACGAGCAGTACTTC.